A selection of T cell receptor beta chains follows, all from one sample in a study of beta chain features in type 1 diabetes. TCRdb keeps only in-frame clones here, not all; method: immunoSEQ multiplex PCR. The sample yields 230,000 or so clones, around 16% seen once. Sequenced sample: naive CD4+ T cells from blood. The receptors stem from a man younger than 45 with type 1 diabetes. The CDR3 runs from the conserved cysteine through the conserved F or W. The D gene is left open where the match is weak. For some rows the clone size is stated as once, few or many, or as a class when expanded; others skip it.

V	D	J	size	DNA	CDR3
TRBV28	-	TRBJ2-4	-	TGTGCCAGCAGTCAAACTAACATTCAGTACTTC	CASSQTNIQYF
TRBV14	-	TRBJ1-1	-	TGTGCCAGCAGCCAGCAACGGCTGAACACTGAAGCTTTCTTT	CASSQQRLNTEAFF
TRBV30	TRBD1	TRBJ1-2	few	TGTGCCTGGACCCGGAAGGGACAGGGGGCGCAGGACTATGGCTACACCTTC	CAWTRKGQGAQDYGYTF
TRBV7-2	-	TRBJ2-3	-	TGTGCCAGCAGCGGGACCGGTGCTAGCACAGATACGCAGTATTTT	CASSGTGASTDTQYF
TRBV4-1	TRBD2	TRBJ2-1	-	TGCGCCAGCACGCGGGAGGCGGCTGAGGGTGAGCAGTTCTTC	CASTREAAEGEQFF
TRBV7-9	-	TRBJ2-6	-	TGTGCCAGCAGCGTGACAATCGACTCTGGGGCCAACGTCCTGACTTTC	CASSVTIDSGANVLTF
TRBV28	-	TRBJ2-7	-	TGTGCCAGCTCCGACCCGGTTTCCTACGAGCAGTACTTC	CASSDPVSYEQYF
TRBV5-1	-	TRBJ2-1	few	TGCGCCAGCAGACCCTCCTCGTGGCGAGACAATGAGCAGTTCTTC	CASRPSSWRDNEQFF
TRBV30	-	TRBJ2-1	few	TGTGCCTGGAGTGTAAGGCTAGCGAATAATGAAGGGCAGTTCTTC	CAWSVRLANNEGQFF
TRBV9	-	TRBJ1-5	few	TGTGCCAGCAGCACCTCGACAGGCGGGCAGCCCCAGCATTTT	CASSTSTGGQPQHF
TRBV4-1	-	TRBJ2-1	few	TGCGCCAGCAGCCAGGGGACTGAAAATGAGCAGTTCTTC	CASSQGTENEQFF
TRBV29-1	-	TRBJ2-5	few	TGCAGCGCCCTGGCCATGGAGGAGACCCAGTACTTC	CSALAMEETQYF
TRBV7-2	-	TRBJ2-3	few	TGTGCCAGCAGCTTAGGCCTCCCCGCGGGTACGCAGTATTTT	CASSLGLPAGTQYF
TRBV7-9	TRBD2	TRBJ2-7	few	TGTGCCAGCAGTCGTGCCCCTAGCGGGAGGGCCCACGAGCAGTACTTC	CASSRAPSGRAHEQYF
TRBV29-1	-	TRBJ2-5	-	TGCAGCGTTCGGGTTAGTTGGGAGACCCAGTACTTC	CSVRVSWETQYF
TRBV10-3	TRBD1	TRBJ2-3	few	TGTGCCATCAGGAGTAGGGACAGGGGCACAGATACGCAGTATTTT	CAIRSRDRGTDTQYF
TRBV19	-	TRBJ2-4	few	TGTGCCAGTAGTATAGCCCTGACGGAGTACATTCAGTACTTC	CASSIALTEYIQYF
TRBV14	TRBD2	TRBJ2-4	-	TGTGCCAGCAGCCGAGGACTAGCGGGAGATCGGGTAGCCAAAAACATTCAGTACTTC	CASSRGLAGDRVAKNIQYF
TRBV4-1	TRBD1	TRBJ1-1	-	TGCGCCAGCAGTCAGATGTCAGGGGGAATGAACACTGAAGCTTTCTTT	CASSQMSGGMNTEAFF
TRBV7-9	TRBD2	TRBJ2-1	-	TGTGCCAGCAGTCCACTAGCGCACTCCTACAATGAGCAGTTCTTC	CASSPLAHSYNEQFF
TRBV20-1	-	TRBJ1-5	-	TGCAGTGCTAGTTTTGAGGCCCAGCATTTT	CSASFEAQHF
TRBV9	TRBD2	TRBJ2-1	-	TGTGCCAGCAGCGCCAGACTAGCGGAGGAGGGGAATGAGCAGTTCTTC	CASSARLAEEGNEQFF
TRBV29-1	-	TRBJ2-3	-	TGCAGCGTTGAAGTACGAGCGATTAGCACAGATACGCAGTATTTT	CSVEVRAISTDTQYF
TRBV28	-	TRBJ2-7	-	TGTGCCAGCAGTTTTATTCCCTACGAGCAGTACTTC	CASSFIPYEQYF
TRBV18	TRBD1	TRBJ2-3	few	TGTGCCAGCTCACCCGACAGGGGGATCAGCACAGATACGCAGTATTTT	CASSPDRGISTDTQYF
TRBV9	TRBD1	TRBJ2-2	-	TGTGCCAGCAGCGCGGACAGGGCGAACACCGGGGAGCTGTTTTTT	CASSADRANTGELFF
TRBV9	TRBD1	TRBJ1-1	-	TGTGCCAGCAGCGTAGTGGGACAGACACTGGCGAACACTGAAGCTTTCTTT	CASSVVGQTLANTEAFF
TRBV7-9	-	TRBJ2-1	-	TGTGCCAGCAGCGCCTGGCCTTCTGAGCAGTTCTTC	CASSAWPSEQFF
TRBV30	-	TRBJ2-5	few	TGTGCCTGGAGTGTACGGGAGACCCAGTACTTC	CAWSVRETQYF
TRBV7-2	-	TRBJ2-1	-	TGTGCCAGCAGCTTAGAGGCGACTATTCATAAGCAGTTCTTC	CASSLEATIHKQFF
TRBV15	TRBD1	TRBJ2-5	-	TGTGCCACCAGCAGGACAGGGTTGGATTCTGAGACCCAGTACTTC	CATSRTGLDSETQYF
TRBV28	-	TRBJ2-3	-	TGTGCCAGCAGAACACCTAGTACGCAGTATTTT	CASRTPSTQYF
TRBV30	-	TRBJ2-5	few	TGTGCCTGGAGTGTCGTGGGAGAGACCCAGTACTTC	CAWSVVGETQYF
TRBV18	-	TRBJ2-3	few	TGTGCCAGCTCACCAAATATGATAACACCTAGCACAGATACGCAGTATTTT	CASSPNMITPSTDTQYF
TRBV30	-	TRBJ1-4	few	TGTGCCTGGAGTGTAGGGGAAAAACTGTTTTTT	CAWSVGEKLFF
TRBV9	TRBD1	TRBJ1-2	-	TGTGCCAGCAGCGTACCGTCGACAGGGCGCGGTAGCTATGGCTACACCTTC	CASSVPSTGRGSYGYTF
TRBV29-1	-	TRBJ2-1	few	TGCAGCGTTGAAGCCGACCGTAAATCGGACAATGAGCAGTTCTTC	CSVEADRKSDNEQFF
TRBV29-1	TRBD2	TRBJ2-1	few	TGCAGCGTTGCCCCAAGACTAGCGGGGGACAATGAGCAGTTCTTC	CSVAPRLAGDNEQFF
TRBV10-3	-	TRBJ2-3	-	TGTGCCATCAGATCTGTTAGCACAGATACGCAGTATTTT	CAIRSVSTDTQYF
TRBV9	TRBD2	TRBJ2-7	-	TGTGCCAGCAGCGTAGTAGCGGGGACCGAGCAGTACTTC	CASSVVAGTEQYF
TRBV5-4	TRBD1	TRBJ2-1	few	TGTGCCAGCAGCTTACGACAGGGCCGCGAGCAGTTCTTC	CASSLRQGREQFF
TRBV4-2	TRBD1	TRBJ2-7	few	TGTGCCAGCAGCCAAGATGGTGACAGGGTCTACGAGCAGTACTTC	CASSQDGDRVYEQYF
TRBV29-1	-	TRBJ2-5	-	TGCAGCGTTGAGGGCCAAGAGACCCAGTACTTC	CSVEGQETQYF
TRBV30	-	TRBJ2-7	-	TGTGCCTGGAGTGACAGGGAAAAGGTGCAGTACTTC	CAWSDREKVQYF
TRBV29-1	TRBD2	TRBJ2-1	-	TGCAGCGTTAATTACTTCGTGGCGGGAGGCTACAATGAGCAGTTCTTC	CSVNYFVAGGYNEQFF